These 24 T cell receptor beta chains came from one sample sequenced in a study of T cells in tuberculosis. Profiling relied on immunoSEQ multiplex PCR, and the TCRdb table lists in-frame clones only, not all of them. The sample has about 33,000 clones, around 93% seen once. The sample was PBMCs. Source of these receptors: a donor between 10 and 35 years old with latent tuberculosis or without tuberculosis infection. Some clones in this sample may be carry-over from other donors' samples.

CDR3 protein: CASRIQETQYF. The DNA for the CDR3 is TGCGCCAGCAGAATACAAGAGACCCAGTACTTC. The chain couples TRBV5-1 to TRBJ2-5, with D unclear. V was pared by 5 bases and J by 2 bases, with 4 bases between. This CDR3 comprises 11 residues. Germline V lookup: CDR1 SGHRS, CDR2 YFSETQ.

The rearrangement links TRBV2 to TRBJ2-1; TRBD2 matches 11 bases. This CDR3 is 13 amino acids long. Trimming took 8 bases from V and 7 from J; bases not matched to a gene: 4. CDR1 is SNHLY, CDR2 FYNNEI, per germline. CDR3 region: CASSSGGINEQFF. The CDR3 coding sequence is TGTGCCAGCTCTAGCGGGGGGATAAATGAGCAGTTCTTC.

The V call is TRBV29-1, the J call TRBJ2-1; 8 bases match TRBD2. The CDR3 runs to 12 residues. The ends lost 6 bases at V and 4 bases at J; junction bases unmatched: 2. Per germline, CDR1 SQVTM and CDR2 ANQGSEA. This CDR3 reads CSVLAGYNEQFF. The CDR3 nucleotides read TGCAGCGTCCTAGCGGGTTACAATGAGCAGTTCTTC.

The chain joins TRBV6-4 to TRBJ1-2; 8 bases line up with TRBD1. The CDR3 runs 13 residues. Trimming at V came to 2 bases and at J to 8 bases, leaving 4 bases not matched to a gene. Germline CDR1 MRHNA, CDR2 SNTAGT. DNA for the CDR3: TGTGCCAGCAGTGACCTTGGACAGGGAGGCTACACCTTC. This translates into CASSDLGQGGYTF.

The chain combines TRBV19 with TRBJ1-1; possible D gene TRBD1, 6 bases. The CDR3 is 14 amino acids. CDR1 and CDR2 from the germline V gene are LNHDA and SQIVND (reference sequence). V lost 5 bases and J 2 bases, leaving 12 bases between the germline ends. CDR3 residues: CASSPGTPNTEAFF. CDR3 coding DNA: TGTGCCAGTAGTCCGGGGACACCAAACACTGAAGCTTTCTTT.

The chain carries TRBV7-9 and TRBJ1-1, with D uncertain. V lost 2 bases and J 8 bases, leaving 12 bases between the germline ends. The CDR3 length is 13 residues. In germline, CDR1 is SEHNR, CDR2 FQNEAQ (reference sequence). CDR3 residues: CASSLTVGPEAFF. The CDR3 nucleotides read TGTGCCAGCAGCTTAACCGTCGGTCCCGAAGCTTTCTTT.

CDR3 coding DNA: TGTGCCAGCAGTGAATCTCGGACAGCCTGGGCCACTGAAGCTTTCTTT. It is translated as CASSESRTAWATEAFF. The chain joins TRBV25-1 to TRBJ1-1, with a possible D match to TRBD1 (6 bases). Trimming cost V 1 base and J 4 bases, with 16 bases left between them. This CDR3 region has 16 residues. Germline loops: CDR1 MGHDK, CDR2 SYGVNS.

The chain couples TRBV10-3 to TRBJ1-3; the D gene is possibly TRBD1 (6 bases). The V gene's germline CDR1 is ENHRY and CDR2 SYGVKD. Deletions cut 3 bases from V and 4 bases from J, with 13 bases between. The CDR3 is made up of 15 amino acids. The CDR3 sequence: CAISDTGKFGNTIYF. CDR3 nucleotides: TGTGCCATCAGTGATACAGGGAAGTTCGGAAACACCATATATTTT.

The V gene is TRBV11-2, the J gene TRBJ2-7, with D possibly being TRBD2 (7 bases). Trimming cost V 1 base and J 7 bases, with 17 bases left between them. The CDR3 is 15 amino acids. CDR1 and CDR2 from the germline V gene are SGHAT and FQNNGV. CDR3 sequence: CASSLVTGGGLEQYF. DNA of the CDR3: TGTGCCAGCAGCTTAGTGACTGGCGGGGGCCTGGAGCAGTACTTC.

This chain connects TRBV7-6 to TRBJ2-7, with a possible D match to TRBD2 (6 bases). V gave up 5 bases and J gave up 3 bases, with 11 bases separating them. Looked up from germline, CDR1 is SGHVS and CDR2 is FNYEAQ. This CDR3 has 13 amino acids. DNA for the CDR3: TGTGCCAGCAGCCCCGGGCGGGGCTACGAGCAGTACTTC. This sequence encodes CASSPGRGYEQYF.

CDR3 nucleotides: TGTGCCAGCAGTTGGCGGGGGAGCACAGATACGCAGTATTTT. The encoded protein is CASSWRGSTDTQYF. The chain combines TRBV27 with TRBJ2-3, with 7 positions matching TRBD2. Germline CDR1 MNHEY, CDR2 SMNVEV (reference sequence). V gave up 4 bases and J gave up 0 bases; unmatched junction bases: 1. The CDR3 has 14 residues.

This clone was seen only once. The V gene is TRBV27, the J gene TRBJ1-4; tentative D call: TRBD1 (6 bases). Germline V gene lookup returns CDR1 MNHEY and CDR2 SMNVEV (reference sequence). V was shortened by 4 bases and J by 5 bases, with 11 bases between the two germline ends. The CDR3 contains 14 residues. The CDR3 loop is CASSSGGWNEKLFF. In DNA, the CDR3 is TGTGCCAGCAGTTCGGGGGGCTGGAATGAAAAACTGTTTTTT.

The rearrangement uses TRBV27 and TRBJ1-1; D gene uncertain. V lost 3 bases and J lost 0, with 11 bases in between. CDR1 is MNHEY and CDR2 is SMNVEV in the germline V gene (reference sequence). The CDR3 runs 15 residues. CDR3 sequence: CASSFSQYMNTEAFF. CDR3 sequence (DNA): TGTGCCAGCAGTTTCTCCCAATACATGAACACTGAAGCTTTCTTT.

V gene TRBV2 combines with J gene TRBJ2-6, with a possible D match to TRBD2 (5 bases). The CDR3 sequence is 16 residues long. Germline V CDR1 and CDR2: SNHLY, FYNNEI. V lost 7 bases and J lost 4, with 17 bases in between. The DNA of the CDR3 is TGTGCCAGCACCTACACGATCCCGGGGGGGGCCAACGTCCTGACTTTC. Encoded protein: CASTYTIPGGANVLTF.

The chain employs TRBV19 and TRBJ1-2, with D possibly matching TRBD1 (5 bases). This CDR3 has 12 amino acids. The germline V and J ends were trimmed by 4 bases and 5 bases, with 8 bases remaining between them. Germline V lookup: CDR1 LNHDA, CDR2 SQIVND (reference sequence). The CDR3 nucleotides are TGTGCCAGTAGTACTGGACAATATGGCTACACCTTC. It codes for CASSTGQYGYTF.

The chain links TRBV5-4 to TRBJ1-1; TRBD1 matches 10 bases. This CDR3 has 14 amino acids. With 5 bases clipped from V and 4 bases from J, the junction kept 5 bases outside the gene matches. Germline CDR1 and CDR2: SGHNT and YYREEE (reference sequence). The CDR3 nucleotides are TGTGCCAGCAGTAAGACAGGGGGCGGCACTGAAGCTTTCTTT. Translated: CASSKTGGGTEAFF.

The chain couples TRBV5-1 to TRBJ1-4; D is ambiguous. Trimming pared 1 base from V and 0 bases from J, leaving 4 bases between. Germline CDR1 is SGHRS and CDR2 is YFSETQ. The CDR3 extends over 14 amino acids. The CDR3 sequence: CASSLTATNEKLFF. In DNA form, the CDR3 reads TGCGCCAGCAGCTTGACAGCAACTAATGAAAAACTGTTTTTT.

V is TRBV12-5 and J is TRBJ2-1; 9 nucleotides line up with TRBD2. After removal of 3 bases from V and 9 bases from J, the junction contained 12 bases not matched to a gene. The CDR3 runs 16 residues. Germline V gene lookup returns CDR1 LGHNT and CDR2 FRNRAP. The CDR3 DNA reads TGTGCTAGTGGTTTCTCCGGTGCGGGGGGGCCATTTGAGCAGTTCTTC. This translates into CASGFSGAGGPFEQFF.

The CDR3 bases are TGTGCCAGCAGCTTACCGGGACAAGGGGGCCCCTACGAGCAGTACTTC. Its translation is CASSLPGQGGPYEQYF. The chain recombines TRBV5-6 with TRBJ2-7, with 7 bases that match TRBD1. The CDR3 loop spans 16 amino acids. Germline-derived CDR1 and CDR2 are SGHDT and YYEEEE. The V and J ends lost 2 bases and 2 bases, in that order; junction bases with no gene match: 10.

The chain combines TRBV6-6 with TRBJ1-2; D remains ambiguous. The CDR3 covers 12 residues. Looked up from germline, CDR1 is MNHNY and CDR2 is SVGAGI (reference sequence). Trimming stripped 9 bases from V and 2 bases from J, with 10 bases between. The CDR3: CAREDGNYGYTF. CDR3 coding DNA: TGTGCCAGGGAAGACGGGAACTATGGCTACACCTTC.

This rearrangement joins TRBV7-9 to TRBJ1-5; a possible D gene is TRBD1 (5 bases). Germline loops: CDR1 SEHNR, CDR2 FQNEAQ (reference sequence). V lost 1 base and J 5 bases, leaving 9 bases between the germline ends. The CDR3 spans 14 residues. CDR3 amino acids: CASSLGQGYQPQHF. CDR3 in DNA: TGTGCCAGCAGCTTAGGGCAGGGATATCAGCCCCAGCATTTT.

Here the CDR3 reads CASSFDRGMDGYTF. DNA for the CDR3: TGCGCCAGCAGCTTCGACAGGGGTATGGATGGCTACACCTTC. The chain carries TRBV4-1 and TRBJ1-2; 8 bases fit TRBD1. CDR3 size: 14 residues. Germline-derived CDR1 and CDR2 are MGHRA and YSYEKL. The J segment lost 6 bases and the V segment lost 5 bases, leaving 8 bases of the junction unmatched.

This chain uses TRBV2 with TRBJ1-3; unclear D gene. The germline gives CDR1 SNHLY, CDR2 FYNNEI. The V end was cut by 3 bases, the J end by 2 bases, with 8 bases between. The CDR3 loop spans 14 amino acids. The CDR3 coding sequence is TGTGCCAGCAGTGACCGGGAAACTGGAAACACCATATATTTT. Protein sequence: CASSDRETGNTIYF.

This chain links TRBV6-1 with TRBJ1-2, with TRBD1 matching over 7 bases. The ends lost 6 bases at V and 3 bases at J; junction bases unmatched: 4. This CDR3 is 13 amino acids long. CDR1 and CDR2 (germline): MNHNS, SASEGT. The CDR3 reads CASRQGVYYGYTF. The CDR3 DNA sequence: TGTGCCAGCAGGCAGGGGGTATACTATGGCTACACCTTC.